Below, 22 T cell receptor beta chains from the same sample are listed, as sequenced in a study of control samples from healthy donors and cancer patients. The method was immunoSEQ multiplex PCR; TCRdb's version includes in-frame clones alone and lacks a portion of them. The sample holds 170,000 or so clones, 85% to 95% seen once. The sequenced sample was blood. The receptor source for this set is a woman in her 40s in good health.

This clone was found once. The V gene is TRBV15, the J gene TRBJ2-2, with a weak D call TRBD2 (5 bases). The CDR3 spans 15 residues. Germline V CDR1 and CDR2: LNHNV, YYDKDF (reference sequence). V was shortened by 5 bases and J by 6 bases, with 16 bases between the two germline ends. CDR3: CATSVTSLFSGELFF. DNA for the CDR3: TGTGCCACCAGCGTCACTAGTTTGTTTTCCGGGGAGCTGTTTTTT. Drawing the rest from reference TRBV15 and TRBJ2-2, the complete variable domain is DAMVIQNPRYQVTQFGKPVTLSCSQTLNHNVMYWYQQKSSQAPKLLFHYYDKDFNNEADTPDNFQSRRPNTSFCFLDIRSPGLGDTAMYLCATSVTSLFSGELFFGEGSRLTVL.

The gene calls are TRBV3-1 (or the pseudogene TRBV3-2) and TRBJ1-5; D might be TRBD1 (6 bases). This CDR3 has 18 residues. Trimming took 2 bases from V and 0 from J, leaving 17 bases between them. CDR1 and CDR2 from the germline V gene are LGHDT and YNNKEL (reference sequence). The DNA of the CDR3 is TGTGCCAGCAGCCAAAGAATCGCCAGGGGCAATAGCAATCAGCCCCAGCATTTT. Translated: CASSQRIARGNSNQPQHF.

In its sample, this clone was seen once. This sequence joins TRBV4-3 and TRBJ2-2; 9 bases align to TRBD1. Germline V gene data show CDR1 as LGHNA and CDR2 as YSLEER. V lost 8 bases, J lost 5 bases, and 6 bases stayed unmatched. The CDR3 has 14 residues. The CDR3 nucleotides are TGCGCCAGCGCCGGGACAGGGTCAACCGGGGAGCTGTTTTTT. It encodes CASAGTGSTGELFF.

The J gene is TRBJ1-2, the V gene TRBV4-3; weak D call: TRBD1 (5 bases). The CDR3 sequence is 14 residues long. Per the germline V gene, CDR1 is LGHNA and CDR2 is YSLEER. The V end lost 5 bases, the J end lost 4 bases, and 14 bases lay between the germline ends. CDR3 residues: CASSEIGVGYGYTF. In nucleotides, the CDR3 is TGCGCCAGCAGCGAGATAGGGGTGGGCTATGGCTACACCTTC.

The gene calls are TRBV14 and TRBJ1-1; no clear D. V was shortened by 4 bases and J by 7 bases, with 10 bases between the two germline ends. The germline gives CDR1 SGHDN, CDR2 FVKESK. The CDR3 runs 12 residues. The CDR3 here is CASSPENREAFF. The CDR3 DNA follows: TGTGCCAGCAGCCCAGAGAATCGTGAAGCTTTCTTT.

The rearrangement joins TRBV11-2 to TRBJ1-1; no firm D call. Germline-derived CDR1 and CDR2 are SGHAT and FQNNGV. This CDR3 spans 14 amino acids. V gave up 3 bases and J gave up 0 bases, with 8 bases separating them. CDR3 nucleotides: TGTGCCAGCAGCTTGGCAGGTATGAACACTGAAGCTTTCTTT. It translates to CASSLAGMNTEAFF.

The CDR3 protein is CASSEAGQGIDTEAFF. CDR3 nucleotides: TGCGCCAGCAGTGAGGCGGGACAGGGGATTGACACTGAAGCTTTCTTT. The V call is TRBV10-1, the J call TRBJ1-1, with 10 nucleotides matching TRBD1. V shed 2 bases, J shed 3 bases, and the junction held 6 bases outside the gene matches. The germline V gene has CDR1 WNHNN and CDR2 SYGVQD (reference sequence). CDR3 length: 16 amino acids.

This clone has a handful of counts. V is TRBV2 and J is TRBJ1-5, with 7 bases matching TRBD1. The trim removed 5 bases at V and 0 bases at J, leaving 10 bases unmatched. Germline CDR1 reads SNHLY; CDR2 reads FYNNEI. The CDR3 spans 17 residues. DNA for the CDR3: TGTGCCAGCAGTTCGGACAGGCGCCTATCTAGCAATCAGCCCCAGCATTTT. Encoded protein: CASSSDRRLSSNQPQHF.

V gene TRBV6-5 combines with J gene TRBJ1-2; D possibly corresponds to TRBD1 (6 bases). The CDR3 is made up of 14 amino acids. Per the germline V gene, CDR1 is MNHEY and CDR2 is SVGAGI. V lost 2 bases to trimming and J lost 7 bases, with 14 bases between them. CDR3 amino acids: CASSYRQVIGGYTF. The CDR3 DNA is TGTGCCAGCAGTTACAGACAGGTTATTGGTGGCTACACCTTC.

The sample holds one count of this clone. The identical CDR3 is also encoded by other nucleotide sequences in the sample. The gene calls are TRBV19 and TRBJ1-2; D ambiguous. The CDR3 consists of 17 residues. V was trimmed by 3 bases and J by 6 bases, leaving 23 bases between them. Per the germline V gene, CDR1 is LNHDA and CDR2 is SQIVND (reference sequence). The CDR3 bases are TGTGCCAGTAGTATGGAGGGCATTTGGGGAGGAAGCCATGGCTACACCTTC. It is translated as CASSMEGIWGGSHGYTF.

The chain employs TRBV6-5 and TRBJ2-2; D possibly corresponds to TRBD2 (6 bases). Germline values: CDR1 MNHEY, CDR2 SVGAGI. V lost 4 bases and J lost 9, with 21 bases in between. This CDR3 spans 16 amino acids. CDR3 amino acids: CASSFGGNIAHRELFF. CDR3 DNA sequence: TGTGCCAGCAGTTTTGGGGGGAATATCGCACACAGGGAGCTGTTTTTT.

This clone has a single count. The chain joins TRBV6-1 to TRBJ2-1, with D possibly being TRBD2 (6 bases). The germline V gene encodes CDR1 MNHNS and CDR2 SASEGT. V gave up 1 base and J gave up 1 base, with 8 bases separating them. The CDR3 contains 15 residues. CDR3 sequence (DNA): TGTGCCAGCAGTGAAGTGACTAGGTCCTACAATGAGCAGTTCTTC. Amino acid sequence: CASSEVTRSYNEQFF.

The chain recombines TRBV20-1 with TRBJ1-6; perhaps TRBD1 as D (6 bases). With 3 bases removed from V and 7 bases from J, the gap between germline ends came to 19 bases. CDR3 length equals 16 residues. The germline gives CDR1 DFQATT, CDR2 SNEGSKA (reference sequence). CDR3 protein: CSASDNRVINNSPLHF. The CDR3 nucleotides are TGCAGTGCTAGTGATAACAGGGTGATTAACAATTCACCCCTCCACTTT.

The chain employs TRBV19 and TRBJ2-7, with D perhaps assigned TRBD1 or TRBD2 (5 bases each). The germline V and J ends were trimmed by 6 bases and 3 bases, with 18 bases remaining between them. CDR3 length equals 15 residues. CDR1 LNHDA and CDR2 SQIVND come from the germline V gene (reference sequence). CDR3 in amino acids: CASRGRGRQDYEQYF. The CDR3 bases are TGTGCCAGTAGGGGCCGGGGCCGCCAGGACTACGAGCAGTACTTC. The full variable domain, with the rest looked up from reference TRBV19 and TRBJ2-7, is DGGITQSPKYLFRKEGQNVTLSCEQNLNHDAMYWYRQDPGQGLRLIYYSQIVNDFQKGDIAEGYSVSREKKESFPLTVTSAQKNPTAFYLCASRGRGRQDYEQYFGPGTRLTVT.

The gene calls are TRBV7-2 and TRBJ2-7; 7 bases line up with TRBD1. Germline V gene data show CDR1 as SGHTA and CDR2 as FQGNSA. The V and J ends lost 3 bases and 4 bases, in that order; junction bases with no gene match: 6. The CDR3 length is 14 residues. The CDR3 reads CASSFGVRGYEQYF. The CDR3 nucleotides are TGTGCCAGCAGCTTTGGGGTCAGGGGGTACGAGCAGTACTTC.

This clone was seen just once. The rearrangement uses TRBV5-1 and TRBJ1-2; TRBD1 might be the D (6 bases). Germline V CDR1 and CDR2: SGHRS, YFSETQ. V was pared by 3 bases and J by 3 bases, with 12 bases between. The CDR3 covers 14 residues. CDR3 residues: CASSSQGLDYGYTF. Here the CDR3 DNA reads TGCGCCAGCAGCTCTCAGGGGCTGGACTATGGCTACACCTTC.

This clone was observed a single time. The chain has TRBV7-9 and TRBJ1-2, with 10 positions matching TRBD1. The CDR3 loop spans 18 amino acids. V lost 5 bases to trimming and J lost 2 bases; unmatched junction nucleotides: 14. Looked up from germline, CDR1 is SEHNR and CDR2 is FQNEAQ (reference sequence). CDR3 region: CASSHSVTGGGQNYGYTF. CDR3 coding DNA: TGTGCCAGCAGCCACTCTGTGACAGGGGGCGGACAGAACTATGGCTACACCTTC.

The chain is built from TRBV5-6 and TRBJ2-5; 7 nucleotides line up with TRBD2. The length of the CDR3 is 14 residues. CDR1 and CDR2 (germline): SGHDT, YYEEEE. With V trimmed by 4 bases and J by 2 bases, 5 bases remained unmatched. The CDR3 coding sequence is TGTGCCAGCAGCCCCCCAGCGGGGCAAGAGACCCAGTACTTC. Its protein is CASSPPAGQETQYF.

This clone was detected only once. V and J are TRBV28 and TRBJ2-3; D perhaps matches TRBD1 (5 bases). The germline gives CDR1 MDHEN, CDR2 SYDVKM. Between the trimmed V and J ends, which lost 6 bases and 2 bases, there was a span of 12 bases. The CDR3 length is 14 residues. CDR3 loop: CASRGPLNTDTQYF. CDR3 sequence (DNA): TGTGCCAGCAGGGGGCCACTGAACACAGATACGCAGTATTTT. Full variable domain (outside the CDR3, taken from reference TRBV28 and TRBJ2-3): DVKVTQSSRYLVKRTGEKVFLECVQDMDHENMFWYRQDPGLGLRLIYFSYDVKMKEKGDIPEGYSVSREKKERFSLILESASTNQTSMYLCASRGPLNTDTQYFGPGTRLTVL.

The V call is TRBV29-1, the J call TRBJ2-5; the match to TRBD1 covers 10 bases. Germline CDR1 and CDR2: SQVTM and ANQGSEA. V shed 2 bases, J shed 4 bases, and the junction held 19 bases outside the gene matches. The CDR3 consists of 19 residues. This CDR3 is CSVETPLVTGTGEGETQYF. The DNA for the CDR3 is TGCAGCGTTGAAACCCCCTTAGTCACCGGGACAGGGGAAGGAGAGACCCAGTACTTC.

The rearrangement links TRBV6-5 to TRBJ1-1, with D hard to call. Germline V gives CDR1 MNHEY, CDR2 SVGAGI. Trimming left V 5 bases short and J 7 bases short, with 20 bases between. This CDR3 spans 15 amino acids. Written as DNA, the CDR3 is TGTGCCAGCAGTACCCCAAGGGCAGGCGACCATGAAGCTTTCTTT. Its translation is CASSTPRAGDHEAFF.

This chain links TRBV7-9 with TRBJ2-7; D may be TRBD1 or TRBD2 (5 bases each). CDR3 length: 15 residues. Trimming pared 4 bases from V and 3 bases from J, leaving 16 bases between. Germline V gene sequence: CDR1 SEHNR, CDR2 FQNEAQ (reference sequence). CDR3 loop: CASSSGRRRLYEQYF. The CDR3 bases are TGTGCCAGCAGCTCAGGGAGACGGAGGCTCTACGAGCAGTACTTC. Together with reference TRBV7-9 and TRBJ2-7, the CDR3 gives the full variable domain: DTGVSQNPRHKITKRGQNVTFRCDPISEHNRLYWYRQTLGQGPEFLTYFQNEAQLEKSRLLSDRFSAERPKGSFSTLEIQRTEQGDSAMYLCASSSGRRRLYEQYFGPGTRLTVT.